The present TCR beta chain was sequenced within a study of read filtering for tumor transcriptome and immune sequencing. General observations from the study: IR-seq captured clonotypes deeper and more reliably than RNA-seq.

This library used roughly 400 ng RNA and molecular barcoded adaptors spanning alpha/delta and beta/gamma chains. TCRdb reprocessed the reads with MiXCR, giving one entry per CDR3 protein. The sample holds about 93,000 distinct CDR3 sequences, 20% to 25% seen once. Only a few counts were recorded for this clonotype. Its antigen is not identified. Germline-derived CDR1 and CDR2 are SGHAT and FQNNGV. V shed 5 bases and J shed 0 bases, with 10 bases lying between them. The CDR3 has 14 amino acids. The V gene is TRBV11-2, the J gene TRBJ2-5, with D uncertain. This receptor was identified in a donor aged 40 or over with multiple myeloma. Specimen: a population of CD138-negative cells sorted from bone marrow. The CDR3 spells CASSPNKYQETQYF. DNA for the CDR3: TGTGCCAGCAGCCCTAACAAGTACCAAGAGACCCAGTACTTC.